This T cell receptor beta chain is from a study of blood T cells in healthy people across ages. Study summary: Per every two T cells, about one barcoded beta molecule was captured by template switching. Study-level points and caveats: Fewer expanded clones and more diversity marked long-lived versus aged donors.

The CDR3 is 13 residues long. In germline, CDR1 is LNHDA, CDR2 SQIVND (reference sequence). Trimming removed 2 bases from V and 3 bases from J, with 7 bases in between. This clonotype was counted only a few times. Its specificity is unknown. Sample-barcoded 5' priming and a J-beta primer mix drove a second PCR of roughly 6 to 12 cycles. Using its own MiXCR run on the 5' RACE reads, TCRdb lists one record per CDR3 protein. The data hold some 750,000 distinct CDR3 sequences, with roughly 20% observed a single time. The receptor was isolated from a man aged 65 to 85 in good health. Specimen: blood. The chain uses TRBV19 and TRBJ1-2; D is uncertain. CDR3: CASSISRYYGYTF. The CDR3 coding sequence is TGTGCCAGTAGTATAAGCAGGTACTATGGCTACACCTTC. The variable domain in full, completed from reference TRBV19 and TRBJ1-2, reads DGGITQSPKYLFRKEGQNVTLSCEQNLNHDAMYWYRQDPGQGLRLIYYSQIVNDFQKGDIAEGYSVSREKKESFPLTVTSAQKNPTAFYLCASSISRYYGYTFGSGTRLTVV.